Described below is a single TCR beta chain sequence and its context. This clone showed up just once. Its recognized antigen is unknown. No base qualities exist here, and no much larger clone lies one base off it. The data stem from a study of cytomegalovirus exposure and HLA in healthy donors (dated by TCRdb to 2015 to 2018). A note on the overall study: An earlier analysis of several hundred of the donors reported roughly 300 Gb of sequence data and 117 million unique TCR beta sequences obtained from about 179 million T cells. All discovery cohort repertoires had been generated on a single sequencing platform. Donor age, sex, ethnicity and CMV serostatus were collected together with the repertoire data. A later analysis re-examined previously published TCR beta repertoires from more than 600 donors and added high-resolution HLA genotyping to investigate patterns of TCR occurrence. Among the roughly 410 genotyped donors, approximately 77% belonged to the genetic ancestry cluster associated with self-reported Caucasian donors. The T cell repertoires of several hundred subjects were profiled by immunosequencing and related to cytomegalovirus serostatus. Along with the approximately 670-subject first cohort, a separate validation cohort of about 110 different subjects was used. In an earlier analysis of 550 to 700 of the donors, high-throughput TCR beta sequencing was used to judge whether each TCR beta V gene segment behaved as functional or pseudogenic. Among about 410 genotyped donors of the cohort, an average of around 250,000 unique TCR beta nucleotide sequences was sequenced per donor, of which 15% to 20% were non-productive. Roughly 300 gigabases of sequencing data and around 80 million unique TCR sequences made up an early release that covered under 750 HLA-typed donors. The later analysis used no new phenotypic data to find candidate immune exposures, relying instead on TCR beta sequences and their occurrence across donors. To predict cytomegalovirus infection status, the study combined high-throughput TCR immunosequencing, statistical association of individual TCRs with disease status, and machine learning. The study aimed to test whether signatures of past pathogen exposure could be identified by cataloging public T cell receptors. Class I and class II HLA loci were covered by the typing at four-digit resolution. Typing coverage differed by locus: A, B, C, DRB1 and DQB1 were typed in roughly 620-630 donors, DQA1 in 522, DPA1 in 606, and DPB1 in around 490. A later genetic analysis used genome-wide SNP genotypes for 398 of the 666 donors, treating that subset as a discovery cohort. Because of strong linkage in the cohort, roughly five DR-DQ haplotypes were treated as single units for association and clustering.

The cohort consisted of more than 650 healthy bone marrow donors. At the time of sampling, every cohort member was nominally healthy, though immune exposures that went unrecorded were likely present. The donor was CMV seropositive and belonged to the group of around 300 seropositive cohort members. Each donor provided a peripheral blood sample, and peripheral blood mononuclear cells were used for TCR beta sequencing. Genomic DNA was extracted from the blood cell samples with the Qiagen DNeasy Blood Extraction Kit. To prepare the library, the immunoSEQ multiplex PCR assay was applied. A mixture of 60 forward primers for TCR Vbeta segments and 13 reverse primers for TCR Jbeta segments was used in the multiplex PCR. Amplification of the CDR3 region of rearranged TCR beta genes was performed with a multiplex PCR assay on genomic DNA. The Illumina HiSeq System was used to sequence the amplified TCR beta libraries as 87-base-pair reads. Turning to the authors' computational methods: A later analysis counted approximately 84 million unique TCR beta chains across the 550 to 800 repertoires, and roughly 11 million of these chains were shared by at least two donors. A nearest-neighbor algorithm error-corrected the raw reads and collapsed the reads into unique sequences, merging closely related sequences to remove PCR and sequencing errors. Alignment of CDR3 sequences to IMGT reference sequences was used to assign V, D and J gene segments. Each retained sequence needed at least a six-nucleotide match to both a V gene segment and a J gene segment. Rearrangements were classified as productive when the CDR3 lacked stop codons and remained in frame with V and J, and all other rearrangements were classified as non-productive. Following IMGT convention, CDR3 was defined as the stretch from the second conserved V-encoded cysteine to the conserved J-encoded phenylalanine. The earlier analysis of 500 to 650 of the donors excluded any sequence lacking an unambiguous match to a single V gene segment. In an earlier analysis of approximately 610 of the donors, V segments were called functional above 56.7% productive rearrangements and were called segregating when the between-donor standard deviation exceeded 5%. A statistical classification framework was built to diagnose cytomegalovirus status from the catalog of TCR beta chain sequences. In a later analysis, V and J genes were assigned by comparing TCR nucleotide sequences against IMGT/GENE-DB human TR gene sequences. The TCRdist pipeline was used in a later analysis to assign CDR3 sequences and most-parsimonious VDJ recombination scenarios. In a later analysis, every TCR beta chain was defined by the combination of its CDR3 amino acid sequence and its V-gene family, and reads without a unique V-gene family were dropped. In a later analysis, nearly 600 highly shared, low-generation-probability nucleotide sequences were removed to address suspected cross-contamination and a sequencing artifact. In a later analysis, a clonal expansion index for each public chain was calculated from normalized within-repertoire ranks of inferred template counts. Generation probabilities in a later analysis came from a VDJ recombination model fitted to out-of-frame rearrangements, and those results were checked against IGoR. A later analysis scored TCR-TCR, TCR-HLA and TCR-CMV co-occurrence with hypergeometric tests, applying a repertoire-size bias correction to TCR pairs. In a later analysis, false discovery rates were estimated by permuting HLA or CMV assignments 20 times. In a later analysis, co-occurring TCRs were grouped using DBSCAN, and TCRdist sequence similarity was added for clustering within HLA-allele-positive subsets. For co-occurrence clustering, repertoires with fewer than 30,000 or more than 120,000 public chains were excluded, along with a handful of repertoires with anomalous nucleotide sharing. In TCRdb, the immuneACCESS table is reduced to in-frame sequences with V and J assigned. These tables do not hold every clone; where another copy was compared, an unresolved V gene accounts for under half, and the others remain unexplained. D and trimming were read from the DNA, whereas the V and J calls and clone size are those reported in that table. Present in this sample are 150,000 to 200,000 clones, less than 90% of which were seen just once. 1.3% to 1.5% of the sample rests with the top ten.

Results and caveats for the whole study, not just this receptor: Because HLA typing was unavailable for some donors at each locus, only the typed subset was used in association tests. In a later analysis, HLA-associated TCR beta chains were found to be more clonally expanded and to have lower generation probabilities than equally common non-associated chains. The study listed 150 to 200 TCR beta chains as associated with cytomegalovirus. For the cohort, immune exposure information was limited to CMV serostatus. Linkage disequilibrium might explain the correlated functional status among segregating V segments, but an unknown experimental factor could not be ruled out. The sequencing pipeline was judged likely to have produced a cluster of highly shared sequence variants as a technical artifact. Strong co-occurrence of HLA alleles, especially DR and DQ, made assigning TCR associations to individual alleles difficult. The classifier was reported to diagnose cytomegalovirus status with high specificity and sensitivity in both the original and validation cohorts. It was suggested by the authors that the approach could potentially be generalized to other disease states and immunological phenotypes. In vitro tests confirmed that a few of the cytomegalovirus-associated TCR beta chains recognize cytomegalovirus antigens. In a later analysis, most CMV-associated TCR beta chains were found to appear HLA-restricted, with HLA associations seemingly driven largely by CMV exposure. An association between a missense DCLRE1C variant and V-gene and J-gene trimming of TCR beta chains was found in a later genetic analysis and replicated in an independent cohort. Some IMGT-functional V segments, including TRBV6-2 and TRBV6-3, could not be told apart with the 87-base-pair reads, so those segments were excluded. Broadly in line with IMGT annotations, most TCR beta V segments showed up in productive rearrangements about 90% or about 30% of the time in an earlier analysis of roughly 590 of the donors. At a false discovery rate of 0.05, a later analysis linked 16,951 TCR beta sequences to specific HLA alleles. Because counts were too low, roughly 17 rarely observed V segments, including chromosome 9 orphons, were left out of the earlier analysis of 587 of the donors. A further reported finding was that TCR beta sequences accurately predicted the HLA-A and HLA-B alleles for most subjects in the first cohort. In this cohort, only TCR beta chains were sequenced, and detectable features were limited by the absence of alpha or paired-chain data. Presence/absence analyses assumed roughly uniform sequencing depth across donors, an assumption that may not hold. Across donors, most TCR sequences were observed very rarely, whereas some public TCRs were present in many individuals. A later genetic analysis reported fewer N-insertions in productive TCRs among donors in an Asian-associated ancestry cluster than the approximately 670-donor mean. According to a later analysis, parvovirus B19, influenza, CMV and Epstein-Barr virus appeared linked to several top co-occurrence clusters. A later analysis found that TCR association rates varied across HLA loci, with DRB1 alleles showing the most associated TCRs and HLA-C alleles the fewest.

The germline V gene supplies CDR1 SQVTM and CDR2 ANQGSEA. There are 20 amino acids in the CDR3, from cysteine to phenylalanine inclusive. Just CDR3 DNA is preserved here, 60 bases in frame from base 1. V loses 0 bases of germline sequence and J loses 0 bases, and the interval between the two ends is 21 bases. The sequence derives from a girl between 5 and 17 years old in good health and CMV-seropositive. The chain couples TRBV29-1 to TRBJ2-6; TRBD2 is perhaps the D gene, given 5 matching bases. The specimen sequenced was PBMCs. The CDR3 protein sequence reads: CSVEEASGITAISGANVLTF. In nucleotide form, the sequence is TGCAGCGTTGAAGAGGCGTCGGGGATCACCGCGATCTCTGGGGCCAACGTCCTGACTTTC.